This T cell receptor (beta chain) was profiled in a study of technical replicates of blood from a few donors. Assay: immunoSEQ multiplex PCR; the TCRdb copy retains only in-frame clones and omits some. The table shows roughly 68,000 clones, with around nine tenths occurring only once. Germline V gene data show CDR1 as SNHLY and CDR2 as FYNNEI. V was pared by 1 base and J by 5 bases, with 5 bases between. This CDR3 is 12 amino acids long. Input material: T cells isolated from PBMCs. V gene TRBV2 combines with J gene TRBJ1-2; no reliable D call. This sequence was found in a human donor in good health. The CDR3 region is CASSEGIYGYTF. The CDR3 DNA reads TGTGCCAGCAGTGAAGGTATTTATGGCTACACCTTC.